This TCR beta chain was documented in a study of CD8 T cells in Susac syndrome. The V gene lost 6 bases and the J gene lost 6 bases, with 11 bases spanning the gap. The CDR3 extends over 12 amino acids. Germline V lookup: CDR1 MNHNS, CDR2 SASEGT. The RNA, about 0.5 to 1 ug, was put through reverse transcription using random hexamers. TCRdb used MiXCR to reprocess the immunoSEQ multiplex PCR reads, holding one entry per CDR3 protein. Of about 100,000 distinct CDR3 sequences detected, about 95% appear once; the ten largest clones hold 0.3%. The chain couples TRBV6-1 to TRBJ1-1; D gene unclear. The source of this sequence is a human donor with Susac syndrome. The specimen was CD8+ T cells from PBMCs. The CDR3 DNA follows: TGTGCCAGCAGCCCGACAAGGGCTGAAGCTTTCTTT. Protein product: CASSPTRAEAFF.